Shown below are 20 T cell receptor beta chains from a single sample sequenced in a study of blood T cells in healthy people across ages. With a J-beta primer mix and a sample-barcoded 5' primer, a second PCR ran about 7 to 12 cycles. TCRdb processed the 5' RACE reads anew with MiXCR; each CDR3 protein has one entry. Of about 1.4 million distinct CDR3 sequences listed, around 55% are singletons. The source material was blood. The source of these receptors is a man younger than 30 in good health.

DNA for the CDR3: TGTGCCAGCAGCTTAGGGGGACTAGCGGGGGGACAAGAGACCCAGTACTTC. Translation gives CASSLGGLAGGQETQYF. This chain connects TRBV7-2 to TRBJ2-5; 15 bases fit TRBD2. J lost 2 bases, V lost 1 base, and 2 bases had no gene match. The CDR3 loop spans 17 amino acids. Germline lookup yields CDR1 SGHTA and CDR2 FQGNSA.

V gene TRBV6-5 combines with J gene TRBJ2-1; TRBD2 might be the D (6 bases). The CDR3 contains 13 residues. Trimming cost V 6 bases and J 6 bases, with 12 bases left between them. Germline lookup yields CDR1 MNHEY and CDR2 SVGAGI. The CDR3 region is CASRAGRFNEQFF. The CDR3 DNA reads TGTGCCAGCAGGGCAGGGAGGTTCAATGAGCAGTTCTTC.

This clonotype was recorded a few times. This rearrangement joins TRBV5-1 to TRBJ2-7; D is unclear. The CDR3 has 10 residues. The V gene lost 5 bases and the J gene lost 5 bases, with 5 bases spanning the gap. The germline V gene encodes CDR1 SGHRS and CDR2 YFSETQ. The CDR3, as DNA: TGCGCCAGCAGTTATCACGAGCAGTACTTC. Protein sequence: CASSYHEQYF.

This chain connects TRBV20-1 to TRBJ2-4; D unclear. The J call could be wrong; TRBJ2-5 is a better fit for the DNA end. This CDR3 has 14 residues. Germline V gene data show CDR1 as DFQATT and CDR2 as SNEGSKA (reference sequence). The CDR3 sequence is CSARVAKGKETQYF. CDR3 DNA: TGCAGTGCTAGAGTTGCGAAAGGAAAGGAGACCCAGTACTTC.

This clonotype was counted between two and nine times. V and J are TRBV27 and TRBJ2-3; 10 bases align to TRBD2. Unmatched junction bases numbered 9, after V lost 6 bases and J lost 6 bases. This CDR3 contains 15 residues. CDR1 is MNHEY, CDR2 SMNVEV, per germline (reference sequence). The CDR3 is CASSLLAGPLDTQYF. The DNA for the CDR3 is TGTGCCAGCAGCCTACTAGCGGGGCCGTTGGATACGCAGTATTTT.

The rearrangement uses TRBV7-2 and TRBJ2-1; no definite D call. The J call is uncertain, as TRBJ2-7 better fits the DNA end. CDR3 size: 13 residues. Germline V gene lookup returns CDR1 SGHTA and CDR2 FQGNSA. The CDR3 DNA reads TGTGCCAGCAGCTACGGGCGCTACAATGAGCAGTACTTC. Encoded protein: CASSYGRYNEQYF.

V is TRBV4-1 and J is TRBJ2-1; the D is unclear. Per germline, CDR1 MGHRA and CDR2 YSYEKL. With 0 bases removed from V and 10 bases from J, the gap between germline ends came to 7 bases. The length of the CDR3 is 12 residues. CDR3 in DNA: TGCGCCAGCAGCCAAGATTGGGAAGAGCAGTTCTTC. Amino acids: CASSQDWEEQFF.

The chain recombines TRBV5-5 with TRBJ1-2; D is uncertain. CDR3 length equals 15 residues. Deletions cut 0 bases from V and 5 bases from J, with 14 bases between. The germline gives CDR1 SGHKS, CDR2 YYEKEE (reference sequence). Written as DNA, the CDR3 is TGTGCCAGCAGCTTGGTTCTGGACCGGAGGTATGGCTACACCTTC. Amino acids: CASSLVLDRRYGYTF.

The chain uses TRBV12-3 or TRBV12-4 and TRBJ2-2; TRBD2 matches at 8 bases. CDR3 length: 16 residues. Unmatched junction bases numbered 6, after V lost 3 bases and J lost 3 bases. The CDR3 here is CASSLSGGEDTGELFF. The CDR3 DNA follows: TGTGCCAGCAGTTTGTCGGGAGGGGAGGACACCGGGGAGCTGTTTTTT.

The chain joins TRBV27 to TRBJ2-3, with 15 bases that match TRBD2. Looked up from germline, CDR1 is MNHEY and CDR2 is SMNVEV (reference sequence). Trimming removed 5 bases from V and 6 bases from J; junction bases left unmatched: 3. There are 15 residues in the CDR3. CDR3 sequence: CASSIGTSGRDTQYF. In DNA, the CDR3 is TGTGCCAGCAGTATCGGGACTAGCGGGAGGGATACGCAGTATTTT.

This clonotype showed up just a few times. The CDR3 DNA follows: TGTGCCAGCAGTGAAACGGTTAGCAATCAGCCCCAGCATTTT. This codes for CASSETVSNQPQHF. V and J are TRBV6-1 and TRBJ1-5; D is uncertain. This CDR3 contains 14 residues. Germline values: CDR1 MNHNS, CDR2 SASEGT. The V and J ends lost 2 bases and 0 bases respectively, with 5 bases between them.

CDR3 nucleotide sequence: TGTGCCAGCGTGGCTTTTAGGGGTACCTACGAGCAGTACTTC. Its translation is CASVAFRGTYEQYF. This sequence joins TRBV6-5 and TRBJ2-5, with D perhaps matching TRBD1 (5 bases). TRBJ2-7 explains the end of the DNA better; the J call may be wrong. The CDR3 totals 14 residues. CDR1 is MNHEY, CDR2 SVGAGI, per germline.

The chain recombines TRBV5-1 with TRBJ1-2, with D hard to call. Germline V gene lookup returns CDR1 SGHRS and CDR2 YFSETQ. The CDR3 is 13 amino acids. V shed 2 bases and J shed 3 bases, with 8 bases lying between them. CDR3 coding DNA: TGCGCCAGCAGCTTCGGGGTTGACTATGGCTACACCTTC. Translating it yields CASSFGVDYGYTF.

This sequence joins TRBV20-1 and TRBJ1-6; TRBD1 agrees at 9 bases. J was trimmed by 1 base and V by 6 bases; bases with no gene match: 4. Germline values: CDR1 DFQATT, CDR2 SNEGSKA (reference sequence). This CDR3 spans 15 amino acids. The CDR3 bases are TGCAGTGCCATAGACAGGGGGTCCTATAATTCACCCCTCCACTTT. It codes for CSAIDRGSYNSPLHF.

The chain carries TRBV2 and TRBJ1-5; D is ambiguous. Germline lookup yields CDR1 SNHLY and CDR2 FYNNEI. Trimming took 2 bases from V and 0 from J, leaving 11 bases between them. This CDR3 is built from 16 residues. The CDR3: CASSETSVYSNQPQHF. The CDR3 bases are TGTGCCAGCAGTGAAACAAGTGTCTATAGCAATCAGCCCCAGCATTTT.

The V call is TRBV19, the J call TRBJ2-6; possibly TRBD2 for D (6 bases). Trimming removed 3 bases from V and 1 base from J, with 7 bases in between. The CDR3 runs 15 residues. The germline gives CDR1 LNHDA, CDR2 SQIVND (reference sequence). The CDR3 region has the DNA TGTGCCAGTAGTATCGGGGGATCTGGGGCCAACGTCCTGACTTTC. This encodes CASSIGGSGANVLTF.

The V call is TRBV4-1, the J call TRBJ2-3, with TRBD2 as a possible D gene (5 bases). The CDR3 extends over 17 amino acids. Trimming left V 0 bases short and J 6 bases short, with 19 bases between. Germline CDR1 is MGHRA and CDR2 is YSYEKL. CDR3 nucleotide sequence: TGCGCCAGCAGCCAAGACGACGGGGAGCACGTCTTGGATACGCAGTATTTT. This translates into CASSQDDGEHVLDTQYF.

This clonotype has a handful of counts. The chain is built from TRBV13 and TRBJ2-3; the D gene is possibly TRBD2 (5 bases). Germline CDR1 PRHDT, CDR2 FYEKMQ (reference sequence). The CDR3 has 14 residues. Trimming removed 0 bases from V and 4 bases from J, with 8 bases in between. CDR3 bases: TGTGCCAGCAGCTTAGGGCGGGCCGCAGATACGCAGTATTTT. It yields the protein CASSLGRAADTQYF. The whole variable domain, filled in from reference TRBV13 and TRBJ2-3, reads AAGVIQSPRHLIKEKRETATLKCYPIPRHDTVYWYQQGPGQDPQFLISFYEKMQSDKGSIPDRFSAQQFSDYHSELNMSSLELGDSALYFCASSLGRAADTQYFGPGTRLTVL.

The chain carries TRBV28 and TRBJ2-4, with D unclear. V was cut by 5 bases and J by 0 bases, with 11 bases left in between. Germline-derived CDR1 and CDR2 are MDHEN and SYDVKM. This CDR3 is built from 15 residues. The CDR3 loop is CASSTVDLAKNIQYF. Here the CDR3 DNA reads TGTGCCAGCAGTACAGTAGATCTAGCCAAAAACATTCAGTACTTC.

This clonotype showed up just a few times. V usage is TRBV9 and J usage is TRBJ2-7, with D unclear. Germline V gene sequence: CDR1 SGDLS, CDR2 YYNGEE. V lost 5 bases and J lost 5, with 11 bases in between. The CDR3 contains 12 residues. CDR3 region: CASSEWGDEQYF. In nucleotides, the CDR3 is TGTGCCAGCAGTGAGTGGGGTGACGAGCAGTACTTC. Using reference TRBV9 and TRBJ2-7 for the parts outside the CDR3, the full variable domain is DSGVTQTPKHLITATGQRVTLRCSPRSGDLSVYWYQQSLDQGLQFLIQYYNGEERAKGNILERFSAQQFPDLHSELNLSSLELGDSALYFCASSEWGDEQYFGPGTRLTVT.